These T cell receptor beta chains were read from a single sample in a study of control samples from healthy donors and cancer patients. Clones were read by immunoSEQ multiplex PCR, and TCRdb kept only the in-frame ones, dropping some. This sample carries 100,000 to 150,000 clones, 90% of them seen once, and the ten largest clones take around 2.5%. Specimen: blood. These receptors were obtained from a man between 18 and 29 years old in good health. CDR3s include the opening cysteine and the closing phenylalanine or tryptophan.

V: TRBV7-8; J: TRBJ2-7; CDR3: CASSLVSSRGQYF
V: TRBV28; J: TRBJ2-1; CDR3: CASIYSGGAYNEQFF
V: TRBV6-5; J: TRBJ2-3; CDR3: CASRLADTDTQYF
V: TRBV29-1; J: TRBJ1-1; CDR3: CSVSRNTEAFF
V: TRBV18; J: TRBJ1-1; CDR3: CASSPPDSYEAFF
V: TRBV6-5; J: TRBJ2-1; CDR3: CASSYGASGGYNEQFF
V: TRBV28; J: TRBJ1-2; CDR3: CASSPEARGYTF
V: TRBV14; J: TRBJ2-1; CDR3: CASKNTQGVRNEQFF
V: TRBV30; J: TRBJ1-1; CDR3: CAWSVQGAGEAFF
V: TRBV11-2; J: TRBJ2-5; CDR3: CASSLEGRGRETQYF
V: TRBV6-2/TRBV6-3; J: TRBJ2-3; CDR3: CASSSGRETDTQYF
V: TRBV6-5; J: TRBJ1-6; CDR3: CATFGPPLHF
V: TRBV4-1; J: TRBJ2-2; CDR3: CASSRPPDGDTGELFF
V: TRBV5-6; J: TRBJ1-6; CDR3: CASSLQGAGSTLHF
V: TRBV28; J: TRBJ1-5; CDR3: CASSLTGQSQPQHF
V: TRBV28; J: TRBJ2-6; CDR3: CASSLTGANVLTF
V: TRBV10-1; J: TRBJ1-6; CDR3: CASSESRASPLHF